The 23 T cell receptor beta chains listed next were all sequenced from one sample in a study of T-cell memory formation after mild COVID-19. MiXCR was run by TCRdb on the 5' RACE reads, yielding one entry per CDR3 protein. The profile shows about 410,000 distinct CDR3 sequences, 23% of them singletons. The sample consisted of PBMCs or a T cell subset sorted from them (not recorded which). These receptors all come from an adult woman who had mild COVID-19 (a few samples of this study predate the infection). Cell type and time point are not known.

This rearrangement joins TRBV6-5 to TRBJ1-2; D is ambiguous. The ends were cut back, 2 bases at V and 8 bases at J, with 9 bases in the middle. The V gene's germline CDR1 is MNHEY and CDR2 SVGAGI. The CDR3 totals 12 residues. CDR3 sequence: CASSYNRVGYTF. CDR3 bases: TGTGCCAGCAGTTACAACCGGGTCGGCTACACCTTC.

The rearrangement links TRBV20-1 to TRBJ2-7; no firm D call. Germline assignment: CDR1 DFQATT and CDR2 SNEGSKA (reference sequence). CDR3 length: 15 residues. V lost 5 bases and J 0 bases, leaving 17 bases between the germline ends. The DNA of the CDR3 is TGCAGTGCTTCCCCATGGTCGAGTGACTCCTACGAGCAGTACTTC. It yields the protein CSASPWSSDSYEQYF.

The J gene is TRBJ2-1, the V gene TRBV12-3 or TRBV12-4; TRBD2 is a possible D gene (6 bases). The V and J ends lost 7 bases and 4 bases respectively, with 17 bases between them. This CDR3 is built from 15 residues. The CDR3 region has the DNA TGTGCCAGCACCTTAGCGGACCACTCTTACAATGAGCAGTTCTTC. Its translation is CASTLADHSYNEQFF.

There are a few counts of this clonotype. The chain links TRBV7-8 to TRBJ2-2; D ambiguous. The CDR3 has 13 residues. CDR1 and CDR2 from the germline V gene are SGHVS and FQNEAQ. V was clipped by 8 bases and J by 4 bases, with 11 bases between them. The CDR3 spells CASGGEVTGELFF. CDR3 sequence (DNA): TGTGCCAGCGGTGGCGAGGTCACCGGGGAGCTGTTTTTT. Full variable domain (remainder filled in from reference TRBV7-8 and TRBJ2-2): GAGVSQSPRYKVAKRGQDVALRCDPISGHVSLFWYQQALGQGPEFLTYFQNEAQLDKSGLPSDRFFAERPEGSVSTLKIQRTQQEDSAVYLCASGGEVTGELFFGEGSRLTVL.

V and J are TRBV20-1 and TRBJ1-1, with D unresolved. The CDR3 loop spans 13 amino acids. CDR1 DFQATT and CDR2 SNEGSKA come from the germline V gene (reference sequence). V shed 1 base and J shed 0 bases, with 6 bases lying between them. The CDR3 DNA sequence: TGCAGTGCTAGAGCCCAGCTGAACACTGAAGCTTTCTTT. Its protein product is CSARAQLNTEAFF.

CDR3 DNA sequence: TGTGCCAGCGCCGGACTCACAGATACGCAGTATTTT. Amino acids: CASAGLTDTQYF. The V and J genes are TRBV25-1 and TRBJ2-3; possibly TRBD2 for D (5 bases). This CDR3 is built from 12 residues. Germline V gene data show CDR1 as MGHDK and CDR2 as SYGVNS. V was cut by 8 bases and J by 2 bases, with 8 bases left in between.

This clonotype was seen a handful of times. The chain couples TRBV9 to TRBJ2-1; 11 bases fit TRBD2. CDR3 length: 15 amino acids. With 0 bases clipped from V and 4 bases from J, the junction kept 0 bases outside the gene matches. Germline V CDR1 and CDR2: SGDLS, YYNGEE. DNA of the CDR3: TGTGCCAGCAGCGTAGTAGCGGGAGGGTACAATGAGCAGTTCTTC. Translating gives CASSVVAGGYNEQFF.

This chain connects TRBV20-1 to TRBJ1-5; 7 nucleotides align to TRBD1. Germline CDR1 reads DFQATT; CDR2 reads SNEGSKA (reference sequence). CDR3 size: 13 residues. Trimming took 1 base from V and 6 from J; bases not matched to a gene: 3. This chain's CDR3 is CSARGQGGQPQHF. The CDR3 DNA follows: TGCAGTGCTAGAGGACAGGGAGGTCAGCCCCAGCATTTT.

This chain connects TRBV20-1 to TRBJ2-2; D not resolved. Trimming removed 6 bases from V and 1 base from J, with 15 bases in between. The germline CDR1 and CDR2 sequences are DFQATT and SNEGSKA (reference sequence). The length of the CDR3 is 15 residues. The CDR3 loop reads CSAIRTAGNTGELFF. In DNA form, the CDR3 reads TGCAGTGCCATCAGGACCGCCGGGAACACCGGGGAGCTGTTTTTT.

V gene TRBV7-6 combines with J gene TRBJ2-7; D is undetermined. Germline CDR1 reads SGHVS; CDR2 reads FNYEAQ. CDR3 length equals 11 residues. Trimming pared 5 bases from V and 6 bases from J, leaving 8 bases between. Here the CDR3 DNA reads TGTGCCAGCAGCACATACTCCGAGCAGTACTTC. Amino acid sequence: CASSTYSEQYF.

This clonotype was seen only a few times. The rearrangement joins TRBV21-1 to TRBJ2-7; the table assigns TRBD1, which was not confirmed against the DNA. TRBV21-1 is flagged as a pseudogene. CDR3 length: 14 amino acids. CDR3 in DNA: TGTGCCAGCAGCAAGGACAGGGGTCGTTATAAGCAGTACTTC. This translates into CASSKDRGRYKQYF.

This chain links TRBV5-5 with TRBJ1-2; tentative D call: TRBD1 (5 bases). Per germline, CDR1 SGHKS and CDR2 YYEKEE (reference sequence). The germline V and J ends were trimmed by 1 base and 8 bases, with 12 bases remaining between them. The CDR3 length is 13 residues. The CDR3 here is CASSLWDGRGYTF. The CDR3 DNA is TGTGCCAGCAGCTTGTGGGACGGACGGGGCTACACCTTC.

The chain has TRBV15 and TRBJ2-7, with D tentatively TRBD2 (7 bases). This CDR3 spans 15 amino acids. CDR1 LNHNV and CDR2 YYDKDF come from the germline V gene (reference sequence). Trimming removed 2 bases from V and 6 bases from J, with 17 bases in between. Here the CDR3 reads CATSRSFRAGAEQYF. DNA of the CDR3: TGTGCCACCAGCAGATCCTTCAGGGCGGGGGCCGAGCAGTACTTC.

This clonotype was detected only a few times. The V and J genes are TRBV7-6 and TRBJ2-1; D may match TRBD1 or TRBD2 (5 bases each). CDR1 and CDR2 from the germline V gene are SGHVS and FNYEAQ. With 6 bases removed from V and 10 bases from J, the gap between germline ends came to 13 bases. This CDR3 spans 12 amino acids. The CDR3 region has the DNA TGTGCCAGCAGTCTGGGGCGGGTAGAGCAGTTCTTC. Residues: CASSLGRVEQFF.

The chain is built from TRBV2 and TRBJ2-7; tentatively, D is TRBD1 (6 bases). CDR3 length: 14 amino acids. V shed 4 bases and J shed 1 base, with 11 bases lying between them. Germline CDR1 reads SNHLY; CDR2 reads FYNNEI. CDR3: CASSVDRRSYEQYF. CDR3 in DNA: TGTGCCAGCAGTGTAGACAGGAGATCCTACGAGCAGTACTTC.

The sample holds one count of this clonotype. The chain is built from TRBV10-3 and TRBJ2-5, with D perhaps TRBD2 (6 bases). The germline CDR1 and CDR2 sequences are ENHRY and SYGVKD. The CDR3 length is 14 residues. The germline V and J ends were trimmed by 6 bases and 2 bases, with 13 bases remaining between them. CDR3: CAIRAGRDQETQYF. The CDR3 coding sequence is TGTGCCATCAGGGCAGGGCGGGATCAAGAGACCCAGTACTTC.

The V and J genes are TRBV6-6 and TRBJ2-1; D unresolved. Germline V gene data show CDR1 as MNHNY and CDR2 as SVGAGI (reference sequence). V was shortened by 0 bases and J by 6 bases, with 12 bases between the two germline ends. CDR3 length: 15 amino acids. The CDR3 here is CASSYSGPSGNEQFF. CDR3 nucleotide sequence: TGTGCCAGCAGTTACTCGGGTCCCTCCGGCAATGAGCAGTTCTTC.

V and J are TRBV9 and TRBJ2-7; weak D call: TRBD1 (5 bases). Germline CDR1 is SGDLS and CDR2 is YYNGEE. The CDR3 is 14 amino acids. V lost 1 base, J lost 5 bases, and 13 bases lay in between. The CDR3 protein is CASSVQGAGDEQYF. The CDR3 DNA reads TGTGCCAGCAGCGTACAGGGCGCAGGTGACGAGCAGTACTTC.

This clonotype was seen more than once but under ten times. The chain links TRBV28 to TRBJ1-2; 10 bases are a match to TRBD1. The CDR3 has 17 amino acids. With V trimmed by 5 bases and J by 8 bases, 17 bases remained unmatched. Germline lookup yields CDR1 MDHEN and CDR2 SYDVKM. CDR3 sequence (DNA): TGTGCCAGCAGTCCATTTGGGACAGGGGCCGTCTGGGGAGGCTACACCTTC. Translated, it gives CASSPFGTGAVWGGYTF.

V is TRBV6-5 and J is TRBJ2-5; no clear D gene. The CDR3 extends over 15 amino acids. Germline assignment: CDR1 MNHEY and CDR2 SVGAGI. Trimming took 2 bases from V and 1 from J, leaving 11 bases between them. Here the CDR3 reads CASSYRSYLQETQYF. The CDR3 nucleotides are TGTGCCAGCAGTTACCGGTCTTACCTCCAAGAGACCCAGTACTTC.

The chain uses TRBV11-2 and TRBJ1-3; D remains unclear. Germline assignment: CDR1 SGHAT and CDR2 FQNNGV. This CDR3 has 15 amino acids. V was shortened by 0 bases and J by 2 bases, with 8 bases between the two germline ends. The CDR3 loop reads CASSLEGRTGNTIYF. The CDR3 nucleotides are TGTGCCAGCAGCTTAGAGGGAAGAACTGGAAACACCATATATTTT.

The chain carries TRBV12-3 or TRBV12-4 and TRBJ1-1, with D possibly being TRBD1 (6 bases). The CDR3 is made up of 15 amino acids. The V end lost 0 bases, the J end lost 2 bases, and 10 bases lay between the germline ends. The CDR3 coding sequence is TGTGCCAGCAGTTTAGCGGGGGCAGCTAACACTGAAGCTTTCTTT. The encoded protein is CASSLAGAANTEAFF.

J is TRBJ2-1 and V is TRBV9; a possible D gene is TRBD1 (7 bases). Germline V gene data show CDR1 as SGDLS and CDR2 as YYNGEE. The V gene lost 3 bases and the J gene lost 4 bases, with 17 bases spanning the gap. This CDR3 is 16 amino acids long. The chain's CDR3 is CASSALGGGGYNEQFF. CDR3 nucleotide sequence: TGTGCCAGCAGCGCTCTCGGAGGGGGCGGGTACAATGAGCAGTTCTTC.